The clone carrying this T cell receptor beta chain was detected only once. Its cognate antigen is unknown. Relative to the germline gene, one junction end is altered; a read error may explain this. This sample was taken from a study of breast tumors, draining lymph nodes, adjacent tissues. Broader study findings: Compared with basal-like, luminal-like tumors shared significantly more repertoire with nontumor tissue.

Via MiXCR, TCRdb re-called the multiplex PCR reads, giving one row per CDR3 protein. The profile shows more than 250,000 distinct CDR3 sequences, over 25% of them singletons. The lymph nodes were axillary draining lymph nodes from breast cancer patients. This clonotype originated in a female donor with breast cancer. Some clones in this sample may be carry-over from other donors' samples. Input material: axillary lymph node tissue.

The CDR3: CASSLKVMNAEAFF. The CDR3 coding sequence is TGTGCCAGCAGCTTGAAGGTCATGAACGCTGAAGCTTTCTTT. The chain joins TRBV7-2 to TRBJ1-1; D ambiguous. Germline V gene sequence: CDR1 SGHTA, CDR2 FQGNSA. The CDR3 is made up of 14 amino acids.